The 26 T cell receptor beta chains below all came from one sample that was sequenced in a study of T-cell memory formation after mild COVID-19. TCRdb used MiXCR to reprocess the 5' RACE reads, holding one entry per CDR3 protein. The data contain 150,000 to 200,000 distinct CDR3 sequences, 10% to 15% of them singletons. Sequenced material: PBMCs or a T cell subset sorted from them (not recorded which). The receptors here all came from a young man who had mild COVID-19 (a few samples of this study predate the infection). Cell type and time point are not known.

This clonotype showed up many times. This chain connects TRBV5-1 to TRBJ2-3; TRBD2 matches at 13 bases. J gave up 0 bases and V 4 bases, and 5 bases lay outside the gene matches. This CDR3 comprises 17 residues. Germline loops: CDR1 SGHRS, CDR2 YFSETQ. The CDR3 loop reads CASSLGTSGKSTDTQYF. In DNA form, the CDR3 reads TGCGCCAGCAGCCTCGGGACTAGCGGGAAGAGCACAGATACGCAGTATTTT.

The chain has TRBV4-1 and TRBJ2-5, with 13 positions matching TRBD2. The CDR3 has 16 amino acids. The junction had 6 bases not matched to a gene; V was cut back by 5 bases and J by 3 bases. Germline CDR1 and CDR2: MGHRA and YSYEKL. The CDR3 DNA reads TGCGCCAGCAGCGAACTAGCGGGGGGGCCAAAAGAGACCCAGTACTTC. Amino acid sequence: CASSELAGGPKETQYF.

This sequence joins TRBV15 and TRBJ1-6; no reliable D call. The germline V gene encodes CDR1 LNHNV and CDR2 YYDKDF (reference sequence). This CDR3 comprises 18 residues. Trimming cost V 0 bases and J 3 bases, with 15 bases left between them. The CDR3 DNA is TGTGCCACCAGCAGAGATCACGACGCCCTGAGCTATAATTCACCCCTCCACTTT. Its translation is CATSRDHDALSYNSPLHF.

The J gene is TRBJ2-2, the V gene TRBV4-2, with 9 bases identical to TRBD2. With V trimmed by 4 bases and J by 3 bases, 6 bases remained unmatched. This CDR3 contains 16 residues. CDR1 is LGHNA, CDR2 YNFKEQ, per germline. CDR3 DNA: TGTGCCAGCAGCCCGGGTAGCGGGGGAGACACCGGGGAGCTGTTTTTT. Protein product: CASSPGSGGDTGELFF.

A few counts support this clonotype. The chain links TRBV5-5 to TRBJ1-4; D gene ambiguous. Per germline, CDR1 SGHKS and CDR2 YYEKEE (reference sequence). The CDR3 covers 12 residues. The V end lost 1 base, the J end lost 7 bases, and 5 bases lay between the germline ends. CDR3: CASSLLTEKLFF. The DNA for the CDR3 is TGTGCCAGCAGCTTGCTAACTGAAAAACTGTTTTTT.

V and J are TRBV20-1 and TRBJ2-7; TRBD2 aligns across 12 bases. The germline V gene encodes CDR1 DFQATT and CDR2 SNEGSKA (reference sequence). Losses at the gene ends were 5 bases for V and 0 bases for J; bases not matched to a gene: 8. This CDR3 region has 16 residues. CDR3 DNA sequence: TGCAGTGCTCGTCCACGACTAGCGGGGGCCTCCTACGAGCAGTACGTC. Its translation is CSARPRLAGASYEQYV.

This clonotype was observed at least ten times. The chain carries TRBV7-9 and TRBJ2-7; D is unclear. The CDR3 runs 12 residues. Germline-derived CDR1 and CDR2 are SEHNR and FQNEAQ (reference sequence). Trimming stripped 1 base from V and 3 bases from J, with 4 bases between. The chain's CDR3 is CASSLEVYEQYF. CDR3 bases: TGTGCCAGCAGCTTAGAAGTCTACGAGCAGTACTTC.

The CDR3 sequence: CASSPFGTGTVAGELFF. CDR3 sequence (DNA): TGTGCCAGCAGTCCCTTCGGGACAGGGACGGTCGCCGGGGAGCTGTTTTTT. The chain uses TRBV6-2 or TRBV6-3 and TRBJ2-2; 9 nucleotides align to TRBD1. The V and J ends lost 5 bases and 6 bases, in that order; junction bases with no gene match: 13. The CDR3 consists of 17 residues. The germline CDR1 and CDR2 sequences are MNHEY and SVGEGT.

V and J are TRBV4-1 and TRBJ1-1; D perhaps matches TRBD1 (6 bases). Trimming stripped 6 bases from V and 7 bases from J, with 12 bases between. The CDR3 has 12 residues. Germline CDR1 and CDR2: MGHRA and YSYEKL. DNA of the CDR3: TGCGCCAGCAGGAGGGGGGATGGTGAAGCTTTCTTT. Translated: CASRRGDGEAFF.

The chain carries TRBV24-1 and TRBJ2-3, with TRBD2 matching over 10 bases. Germline V gene data show CDR1 as KGHDR and CDR2 as SFDVKD. There are 17 residues in the CDR3. V lost 5 bases and J lost 6; bases outside the gene matches: 13. CDR3 nucleotides: TGTGCCACCAGTGGTCACCCTGTAGCGGGGGGACCGGATACGCAGTATTTT. It encodes CATSGHPVAGGPDTQYF.

This chain uses TRBV4-3 with TRBJ1-2; D is unclear. In germline, CDR1 is LGHNA, CDR2 YSLEER. The CDR3 extends over 16 amino acids. The V end was cut by 4 bases, the J end by 2 bases, with 17 bases between. DNA of the CDR3: TGCGCCAGCAGCCCACAGTGGAGTCAAGAGAACTATGGCTACACCTTC. This sequence encodes CASSPQWSQENYGYTF.

This clonotype showed up many times. This chain links TRBV4-3 with TRBJ2-3, with D possibly being TRBD1 (6 bases). The CDR3 spans 15 residues. Germline assignment: CDR1 LGHNA and CDR2 YSLEER. The ends were cut back, 1 base at V and 1 base at J, with 9 bases in the middle. DNA of the CDR3: TGCGCCAGCAGCCAAGTCAGGGGCGGCACAGATACGCAGTATTTT. It encodes CASSQVRGGTDTQYF.

The V call is TRBV20-1, the J call TRBJ2-3; 9 bases match TRBD2. This CDR3 comprises 16 residues. CDR1 is DFQATT and CDR2 is SNEGSKA in the germline V gene (reference sequence). J lost 2 bases, V lost 5 bases, and 11 bases had no gene match. CDR3 in amino acids: CSAGGASGVYTDTQYF. CDR3 nucleotides: TGCAGTGCTGGCGGAGCTAGCGGGGTCTACACAGATACGCAGTATTTT.

In its sample, this clonotype was seen a few times. The rearrangement links TRBV7-2 to TRBJ2-1, with TRBD2 matching over 9 bases. V dropped 3 bases and J dropped 4; count of bases not matched to a gene: 1. In germline, CDR1 is SGHTA, CDR2 FQGNSA. CDR3 length: 14 residues. The CDR3 protein is CASSFLAGYNEQFF. CDR3 coding DNA: TGTGCCAGCAGCTTTCTAGCGGGGTACAATGAGCAGTTCTTC.

This clonotype was counted many times. The gene calls are TRBV9 and TRBJ2-7; a possible D gene is TRBD1 (5 bases). Germline CDR1 is SGDLS and CDR2 is YYNGEE. This CDR3 region has 11 residues. The V end lost 7 bases, the J end lost 7 bases, and 12 bases lay between the germline ends. CDR3 amino acids: CASGRGYEQYF. In DNA, the CDR3 is TGTGCCAGCGGAAGGGGTTATGAGCAGTACTTC.

This clonotype was picked up a small number of times. V usage is TRBV10-3 and J usage is TRBJ2-3; 9 bases match TRBD1. CDR1 ENHRY and CDR2 SYGVKD come from the germline V gene. The J segment lost 4 bases and the V segment lost 10 bases, leaving 6 bases of the junction unmatched. The CDR3 has 13 residues. CDR3: CANGQGRADTQYF. The DNA of the CDR3 is TGTGCCAATGGACAGGGGAGGGCAGATACGCAGTATTTT.

This chain connects TRBV24-1 to TRBJ1-6; 8 bases line up with TRBD1. With 10 bases clipped from V and 7 bases from J, the junction kept 8 bases outside the gene matches. Germline-derived CDR1 and CDR2 are KGHDR and SFDVKD. The CDR3 runs to 14 residues. The chain's CDR3 is CATPGQVTNSPLHF. The CDR3 region has the DNA TGTGCCACACCGGGACAGGTCACAAATTCACCCCTCCACTTT.

The chain couples TRBV12-3 or TRBV12-4 to TRBJ2-4, with 7 bases aligning to TRBD2. V was pared by 6 bases and J by 1 base, with 9 bases of the junction left unmatched. The CDR3 spans 16 residues. CDR3 residues: CASSPSGTTAKNIQYF. The CDR3 region has the DNA TGTGCCAGCAGCCCGTCGGGGACTACTGCCAAAAACATTCAGTACTTC.

This clonotype has ten or more counts. The chain has TRBV20-1 and TRBJ2-1; D might be TRBD2 (6 bases). V gave up 3 bases and J gave up 2 bases, with 11 bases separating them. The CDR3 extends over 14 amino acids. Germline values: CDR1 DFQATT, CDR2 SNEGSKA (reference sequence). CDR3 nucleotide sequence: TGCAGTGCTAGCTGGGGGGTGGCCTACAATGAGCAGTTCTTC. As protein: CSASWGVAYNEQFF.

The rearrangement links TRBV4-1 to TRBJ1-5; D gene unclear. Germline V gene data show CDR1 as MGHRA and CDR2 as YSYEKL. The CDR3 contains 17 residues. Trimming left V 5 bases short and J 4 bases short, with 21 bases between. CDR3 residues: CASSSPATERSNQPQHF. CDR3 sequence (DNA): TGCGCCAGCAGCTCCCCCGCTACCGAACGCTCAAATCAGCCCCAGCATTTT.

The rearrangement uses TRBV28 and TRBJ1-5; tentative D call: TRBD1 (5 bases). V dropped 6 bases and J dropped 9 bases, with 18 bases sitting between them. The CDR3 totals 14 residues. The germline V gene encodes CDR1 MDHEN and CDR2 SYDVKM. CDR3 DNA sequence: TGTGCCAGCAGCCCCGCCGCAGGAAGGGGGCCCCAGCATTTT. It translates to CASSPAAGRGPQHF. Variable domain in full (rest from reference TRBV28 and TRBJ1-5): DVKVTQSSRYLVKRTGEKVFLECVQDMDHENMFWYRQDPGLGLRLIYFSYDVKMKEKGDIPEGYSVSREKKERFSLILESASTNQTSMYLCASSPAAGRGPQHFGDGTRLSIL.

The J gene is TRBJ2-7, the V gene TRBV5-4; no clear D gene. Trimming cost V 4 bases and J 6 bases, with 11 bases left between them. Germline assignment: CDR1 SGHNT and CDR2 YYREEE (reference sequence). The CDR3 consists of 12 residues. CDR3 sequence: CASSTGLGEQYF. CDR3 nucleotides: TGTGCCAGCAGCACGGGCCTTGGCGAGCAGTACTTC.

The chain has TRBV6-2 or TRBV6-3 and TRBJ2-5; no reliable D call. The CDR3 totals 13 residues. Per the germline V gene, CDR1 is MNHEY and CDR2 is SVGEGT. The V gene lost 6 bases and the J gene lost 5 bases, with 13 bases spanning the gap. CDR3 DNA sequence: TGTGCCAGCAGATTCCCTCCCTCGGAGACCCAGTACTTC. It encodes CASRFPPSETQYF.

The rearrangement links TRBV4-3 to TRBJ2-1, with D unresolved. Trimming left V 0 bases short and J 2 bases short, with 8 bases between. Germline V gene sequence: CDR1 LGHNA, CDR2 YSLEER. This CDR3 has 15 amino acids. CDR3 bases: TGCGCCAGCAGCCAAGAACCGAGGCCCTACAATGAGCAGTTCTTC. Translated, it gives CASSQEPRPYNEQFF.

V usage is TRBV3-1 and J usage is TRBJ2-3; TRBD1 matches at 9 bases. The CDR3 runs 14 residues. Germline trimming cut 7 bases from V and 6 bases from J; bases unmatched to any gene: 8. Germline V gives CDR1 LGHDT, CDR2 YNNKEL (reference sequence). Written as DNA, the CDR3 is TGTGCCAGCACTGGCGGGGACAGGGCGGATACGCAGTATTTT. It translates to CASTGGDRADTQYF.

This clonotype appeared a few times. The gene calls are TRBV7-2 and TRBJ1-1; 8 bases map to TRBD1. The CDR3 runs to 14 residues. Germline lookup yields CDR1 SGHTA and CDR2 FQGNSA. The J segment lost 4 bases and the V segment lost 4 bases, leaving 5 bases of the junction unmatched. CDR3 sequence (DNA): TGTGCCAGCAGCTCGGCGGACAGGGTCACTGAAGCTTTCTTT. Residues: CASSSADRVTEAFF.